This is a list of T cell receptor beta chains from one sample in a study of cytomegalovirus exposure and HLA in healthy donors. Method: immunoSEQ multiplex PCR; TCRdb's copy keeps in-frame clones and lacks some. In the table there are about 250,000 clones, roughly 70% of which are singletons. The sequenced sample was PBMCs. The receptors were gathered from a female donor in good health and CMV-seronegative. CDR3s include the opening cysteine and the closing phenylalanine or tryptophan. Each record gives: D gene, clone size, V gene, J gene, CDR3 length, CDR3 DNA, CDR3 protein. The D gene is left open where the match is weak. Not all rows give a size; the values are once, few, many and, for expanded clones, a class.

d_gene: -; abundance: -; v_gene: TRBV7-9; j_gene: TRBJ1-6; len: 15; CDR3nt: TGTGCCAGCAGCTCCTCGGGGGGGCAGAATTCACCCCTCCACTTT; CDR3aa: CASSSSGGQNSPLHF
d_gene: -; abundance: -; v_gene: TRBV6-1; j_gene: TRBJ2-7; len: 15; CDR3nt: TGTGCCAGCAGCGAAGGGGAGGGGGGAGGCTACGAGCAGTACTTC; CDR3aa: CASSEGEGGGYEQYF
d_gene: TRBD2; abundance: -; v_gene: TRBV10-1; j_gene: TRBJ2-5; len: 14; CDR3nt: TGCGCCAGCAGTGAAAGCAGCGGGAGAGAGACCCAGTACTTC; CDR3aa: CASSESSGRETQYF
d_gene: TRBD2; abundance: -; v_gene: TRBV19; j_gene: TRBJ2-2; len: 18; CDR3nt: TGTGCCAGTAGTATAGGGGCTAGCGGGAGTAGGTCCACCGGGGAGCTGTTTTTT; CDR3aa: CASSIGASGSRSTGELFF
d_gene: TRBD2; abundance: few; v_gene: TRBV28; j_gene: TRBJ2-7; len: 15; CDR3nt: TGTGCCAGCAGTTTAAGGGGCGGGGGTTCCTACGAGCAGTACTTC; CDR3aa: CASSLRGGGSYEQYF
d_gene: TRBD1; abundance: few; v_gene: TRBV7-9; j_gene: TRBJ2-7; len: 15; CDR3nt: TGTGCCAGCAGCAAAGACAGGGCTGAGGGCTACGAGCAGTACTTC; CDR3aa: CASSKDRAEGYEQYF
d_gene: TRBD2; abundance: -; v_gene: TRBV6-5; j_gene: TRBJ2-3; len: 14; CDR3nt: TGTGCCAGCAGTAGACTAGCGGGTTTAGATACGCAGTATTTT; CDR3aa: CASSRLAGLDTQYF
d_gene: -; abundance: -; v_gene: TRBV6-1; j_gene: TRBJ2-1; len: 15; CDR3nt: TGTGCCAGCATCCCCCCGCGACTTTCAGTCGATGAGCAGTTCTTC; CDR3aa: CASIPPRLSVDEQFF
d_gene: TRBD1; abundance: -; v_gene: TRBV5-1; j_gene: TRBJ2-3; len: 14; CDR3nt: TGCGCCAGCAGCAGGGACAGGGGCACAGATACGCAGTATTTT; CDR3aa: CASSRDRGTDTQYF
d_gene: -; abundance: -; v_gene: TRBV9; j_gene: TRBJ2-3; len: 15; CDR3nt: TGTGCCAGCAGCGTAGGAGGGATAAGCACAGATACGCAGTATTTT; CDR3aa: CASSVGGISTDTQYF
d_gene: TRBD1; abundance: -; v_gene: TRBV28; j_gene: TRBJ2-7; len: 15; CDR3nt: TGTGCCAGCAGTGGAGATGGGACAGTAAGATACGAGCAGTACTTC; CDR3aa: CASSGDGTVRYEQYF
d_gene: -; abundance: -; v_gene: TRBV6-6; j_gene: TRBJ1-1; len: 12; CDR3nt: TGTGCCACCCATTCCGGAGGCACTGAAGCTTTCTTT; CDR3aa: CATHSGGTEAFF
d_gene: TRBD2; abundance: -; v_gene: TRBV7-2; j_gene: TRBJ2-3; len: 15; CDR3nt: TGTGCCAGCAGCTTAGCCGGGACTAGCGGGAGGGATCAGTATTTT; CDR3aa: CASSLAGTSGRDQYF
d_gene: TRBD1; abundance: few; v_gene: TRBV19; j_gene: TRBJ2-5; len: 15; CDR3nt: TGTGCCAGTAGTATAGTCGGACAGGGGGGAGAGACCCAGTACTTC; CDR3aa: CASSIVGQGGETQYF
d_gene: -; abundance: -; v_gene: TRBV6-6; j_gene: TRBJ2-7; len: 16; CDR3nt: TGTGCCAGCAGTTACTCGGGCGGGGTGAGCTCCTACGAGCAGTACTTC; CDR3aa: CASSYSGGVSSYEQYF
d_gene: TRBD2; abundance: -; v_gene: TRBV4-1; j_gene: TRBJ2-3; len: 15; CDR3nt: TGCGCCAGCAGCCAGCTAGCGGATGGCACAGATACGCAGTATTTT; CDR3aa: CASSQLADGTDTQYF
d_gene: -; abundance: -; v_gene: TRBV27; j_gene: TRBJ2-7; len: 13; CDR3nt: TGTGCCAGCAGTTTATTCCGGACAGACGAGCAGTACTTC; CDR3aa: CASSLFRTDEQYF
d_gene: -; abundance: -; v_gene: TRBV11-2; j_gene: TRBJ2-5; len: 14; CDR3nt: TGTGCCAGCAGCTTACAGGTCCTGGCAGAGACCCAGTACTTC; CDR3aa: CASSLQVLAETQYF
d_gene: TRBD1; abundance: -; v_gene: TRBV7-3; j_gene: TRBJ1-2; len: 13; CDR3nt: TGTGCCAGCAGCTCGACAGGGGGCGGAGGCTACACCTTC; CDR3aa: CASSSTGGGGYTF
d_gene: TRBD2; abundance: few; v_gene: TRBV7-6; j_gene: TRBJ2-3; len: 15; CDR3nt: TGTGCCAGCAGCTTGATAGCGGGGGACACAGATACGCAGTATTTT; CDR3aa: CASSLIAGDTDTQYF
d_gene: -; abundance: -; v_gene: TRBV30; j_gene: TRBJ1-5; len: 12; CDR3nt: TGTGCCTGGAGTTCCGGGGTTCAGCCCCAGCATTTT; CDR3aa: CAWSSGVQPQHF
d_gene: TRBD1; abundance: -; v_gene: TRBV25-1; j_gene: TRBJ2-3; len: 14; CDR3nt: TGTGCCAGCACTTCAGGGGGCCCCACAGATACGCAGTATTTT; CDR3aa: CASTSGGPTDTQYF
d_gene: -; abundance: -; v_gene: TRBV6-5; j_gene: TRBJ2-7; len: 14; CDR3nt: TGTGCCAGCAGTCTACAGGGGAGGTACTACGAGCAGTACTTC; CDR3aa: CASSLQGRYYEQYF
d_gene: -; abundance: -; v_gene: TRBV28; j_gene: TRBJ2-5; len: 17; CDR3nt: TGTGCCAGCAGTTTAAGACCCGACAGCCCCAAGGGAGAGACCCAGTACTTC; CDR3aa: CASSLRPDSPKGETQYF
d_gene: -; abundance: -; v_gene: TRBV19; j_gene: TRBJ2-5; len: 14; CDR3nt: TGTGCCAGTAGTATAAATCCCGGTCAAGAGACCCAGTACTTC; CDR3aa: CASSINPGQETQYF
d_gene: TRBD1; abundance: once; v_gene: TRBV5-1; j_gene: TRBJ2-7; len: 14; CDR3nt: TGCGCCAGCAGCTTGATGGGGACAGCCTACGAGCAGTACTTC; CDR3aa: CASSLMGTAYEQYF
d_gene: TRBD1; abundance: -; v_gene: TRBV27; j_gene: TRBJ2-6; len: 18; CDR3nt: TGTGCCAGCAGTCCCGAGACAGGGGTCGTCGCTGGGGCCAACGTCCTGACTTTC; CDR3aa: CASSPETGVVAGANVLTF
d_gene: -; abundance: few; v_gene: TRBV7-2; j_gene: TRBJ1-2; len: 12; CDR3nt: TGTGCCAGCAGCTTAGGGTCAGTTGGCTACACCTTC; CDR3aa: CASSLGSVGYTF
d_gene: -; abundance: -; v_gene: TRBV19; j_gene: TRBJ2-1; len: 16; CDR3nt: TGTGCCAGTAGTATAGATCCGGGGAGGCGATACAATGAGCAGTTCTTC; CDR3aa: CASSIDPGRRYNEQFF
d_gene: TRBD1; abundance: few; v_gene: TRBV7-9; j_gene: TRBJ1-5; len: 18; CDR3nt: TGTGCCAGCAGCTTAGGGGCCGGGACAGGGGCTATCTTTCAGCCCCAGCATTTT; CDR3aa: CASSLGAGTGAIFQPQHF
d_gene: TRBD1; abundance: few; v_gene: TRBV5-4; j_gene: TRBJ2-1; len: 14; CDR3nt: TGTGCCAGCAGCTCACAGGGGTCCTACAATGAGCAGTTCTTC; CDR3aa: CASSSQGSYNEQFF
d_gene: -; abundance: -; v_gene: TRBV6-4; j_gene: TRBJ2-1; len: 15; CDR3nt: TGTGCCAGCAGTGACCAGGGCGCGATAAGTAATGAGCAGTTCTTC; CDR3aa: CASSDQGAISNEQFF
d_gene: -; abundance: -; v_gene: TRBV7-9; j_gene: TRBJ2-3; len: 14; CDR3nt: TGTGCCAGCAGCTTGACGGGAGGCACAGATACGCAGTATTTT; CDR3aa: CASSLTGGTDTQYF
d_gene: -; abundance: -; v_gene: TRBV27; j_gene: TRBJ1-5; len: 17; CDR3nt: TGTGCCAGCAGTCCCCTCCCTACAGGGAGTTCAAATCAGCCCCAGCATTTT; CDR3aa: CASSPLPTGSSNQPQHF
d_gene: TRBD1; abundance: few; v_gene: TRBV5-8; j_gene: TRBJ2-2; len: 15; CDR3nt: TGTGCCAGCAGCGGCCAGGGGGCGTACACCGGGGAGCTGTTTTTT; CDR3aa: CASSGQGAYTGELFF
d_gene: TRBD1; abundance: -; v_gene: TRBV19; j_gene: TRBJ1-1; len: 16; CDR3nt: TGTGCCAGTAGTACACCAGGGGGCAGGTGGGACACTGAAGCTTTCTTT; CDR3aa: CASSTPGGRWDTEAFF
d_gene: TRBD1; abundance: -; v_gene: TRBV6-6; j_gene: TRBJ1-5; len: 13; CDR3nt: TGTGCCAGCAGTTCAGGGGGCGGTCAGCCCCAGCATTTT; CDR3aa: CASSSGGGQPQHF
d_gene: -; abundance: -; v_gene: TRBV23-1; j_gene: TRBJ1-5; len: 20; CDR3nt: TGCGCCAGCAGCCCTCCGGTGTTCACGTACGGGGAATATAGCAATCAGCCCCAGCATTTT; CDR3aa: CASSPPVFTYGEYSNQPQHF
d_gene: TRBD1; abundance: -; v_gene: TRBV19; j_gene: TRBJ2-2; len: 15; CDR3nt: TGTGCCACCCAAGACAGGGATTTTAATACCGGGGAGCTGTTTTTT; CDR3aa: CATQDRDFNTGELFF
d_gene: -; abundance: -; v_gene: TRBV6-1; j_gene: TRBJ1-4; len: 14; CDR3nt: TGTGCCAGCGAGGGAAGCCGGCGGAGTGAAAAACTGTTTTTT; CDR3aa: CASEGSRRSEKLFF
d_gene: TRBD2; abundance: -; v_gene: TRBV5-1; j_gene: TRBJ2-7; len: 14; CDR3nt: TGCGCCAGCACGTTTAGCGGGAGAGAAGGCGAGCAGTACTTC; CDR3aa: CASTFSGREGEQYF
d_gene: -; abundance: -; v_gene: TRBV29-1; j_gene: TRBJ1-2; len: 11; CDR3nt: TGCAGCGTTGTTCAGTACTATGGCTACACCTTC; CDR3aa: CSVVQYYGYTF
d_gene: TRBD2; abundance: -; v_gene: TRBV9; j_gene: TRBJ2-7; len: 14; CDR3nt: TGTGCCAGCAGCCCGGCTAGCGGGAGCGGCGAGCAGTACTTC; CDR3aa: CASSPASGSGEQYF
d_gene: -; abundance: -; v_gene: TRBV7-2; j_gene: TRBJ1-2; len: 12; CDR3nt: TGTGCCAGCACCCAACGCAGGGAAGGCTACACCTTC; CDR3aa: CASTQRREGYTF
d_gene: -; abundance: -; v_gene: TRBV11-2; j_gene: TRBJ1-1; len: 14; CDR3nt: TGTGCCAGCAGCTTAAGATTAACAGGCGATAAGGCTTTCTTT; CDR3aa: CASSLRLTGDKAFF
d_gene: -; abundance: -; v_gene: TRBV6-5; j_gene: TRBJ2-5; len: 15; CDR3nt: TGTGCCAGCAGTTACTCCCTTACGGGAGAAGAGACCCAGTACTTC; CDR3aa: CASSYSLTGEETQYF
d_gene: TRBD2; abundance: -; v_gene: TRBV7-8; j_gene: TRBJ2-7; len: 15; CDR3nt: TGTGCCAGCAGCCCCCAGGCGGGAGTTTCCTACGAGCAGTACTTC; CDR3aa: CASSPQAGVSYEQYF
d_gene: -; abundance: -; v_gene: TRBV28; j_gene: TRBJ2-3; len: 20; CDR3nt: TGTGCCACCTTCGGCCCCTCCAGCAGGTTCCGGGAGGAGGGGGCAGATACGCAGTATTTT; CDR3aa: CATFGPSSRFREEGADTQYF
d_gene: -; abundance: -; v_gene: TRBV4-1; j_gene: TRBJ2-7; len: 14; CDR3nt: TGCGCCAGCAGCCAAGGGGGGCTTGGGGACGAGCAGTACTTC; CDR3aa: CASSQGGLGDEQYF
d_gene: -; abundance: -; v_gene: TRBV4-2; j_gene: TRBJ2-7; len: 16; CDR3nt: TGTGCCAGCAGCCAAGATCTGGACAATCCGGACTACGAGCAGTACTTC; CDR3aa: CASSQDLDNPDYEQYF
d_gene: -; abundance: -; v_gene: TRBV5-1; j_gene: TRBJ2-1; len: 16; CDR3nt: TGCGCCAGCAGCTTGGGTTCTAGCGCGCACTACAATGAGCAGTTCTTC; CDR3aa: CASSLGSSAHYNEQFF
d_gene: TRBD1; abundance: -; v_gene: TRBV4-1; j_gene: TRBJ2-4; len: 17; CDR3nt: TGCGCCAGCAGCCAGGCCGGGACAGGGGTAACCAAAAACATTCAGTACTTC; CDR3aa: CASSQAGTGVTKNIQYF
d_gene: -; abundance: -; v_gene: TRBV5-8; j_gene: TRBJ2-4; len: 15; CDR3nt: TGTGCCAGCAGAGTCCGGGAGACCCTTGGGAACATTCAGTACTTC; CDR3aa: CASRVRETLGNIQYF